Each of the 17 T cell receptor beta chains below was sequenced from the same sample in a study of CD8 T cells in Susac syndrome. It was with random hexamers that roughly 0.45 to 1 ug RNA was reverse transcribed. TCRdb reprocessed the immunoSEQ multiplex PCR reads with MiXCR, giving one entry per CDR3 protein. The sample includes roughly 52,000 distinct CDR3 sequences, approximately 95% of them seen just once. Specimen: CD8+ T cells from PBMCs. The receptors derive from a human donor with Susac syndrome.

The CDR3 DNA reads TGTGCCAGCAGTTCCGCCCCGGGAGGGGGAGTGGAAGGCTACACCTTC. Protein sequence: CASSSAPGGGVEGYTF. This sequence joins TRBV27 and TRBJ1-2, with D maybe TRBD1 (6 bases). Trimming removed 4 bases at V and 8 bases at J, with 23 bases between. The CDR3 spans 16 residues. From germline, CDR1 is MNHEY and CDR2 SMNVEV (reference sequence).

CDR3 region: CASSLEYYEQYF. CDR3 sequence (DNA): TGTGCCAGCAGCTTAGAGTACTACGAGCAGTACTTC. V and J are TRBV7-9 and TRBJ2-7; D gene uncertain. Looked up from germline, CDR1 is SEHNR and CDR2 is FQNEAQ (reference sequence). The length of the CDR3 is 12 residues. V dropped 1 base and J dropped 3 bases, with 4 bases sitting between them.

The rearrangement joins TRBV7-3 to TRBJ2-3, with 11 bases identical to TRBD2. V lost 1 base, J lost 5 bases, and 8 bases stayed unmatched. The CDR3 has 17 residues. CDR1 and CDR2 (germline): SGHTA, FQGTGA. CDR3 protein: CASSLRASGGLGDTQYF. The CDR3 coding sequence is TGTGCCAGCAGCTTAAGGGCTAGCGGGGGGCTGGGAGATACGCAGTATTTT.

The J gene is TRBJ2-3, the V gene TRBV2, with TRBD2 matching 11 bases. V gave up 4 bases and J gave up 5 bases; unmatched junction bases: 8. The CDR3 is made up of 16 amino acids. Germline V gene lookup returns CDR1 SNHLY and CDR2 FYNNEI. In nucleotides, the CDR3 is TGTGCCAGCAGTGCCCAACTAGCGGGGGCCCTAGATACGCAGTATTTT. The encoded protein is CASSAQLAGALDTQYF.

The V gene is TRBV19, the J gene TRBJ1-2, with a possible D match to TRBD1 (5 bases). CDR1 LNHDA and CDR2 SQIVND come from the germline V gene (reference sequence). CDR3 length: 14 residues. The V and J ends lost 10 bases and 0 bases respectively, with 15 bases between them. The CDR3 sequence: CATTTAIPNYGYTF. The CDR3, as DNA: TGTGCCACTACGACAGCCATCCCTAACTATGGCTACACCTTC.

The gene calls are TRBV27 and TRBJ2-3; TRBD2 is a possible D gene (5 bases). The CDR3 contains 12 residues. The germline CDR1 and CDR2 sequences are MNHEY and SMNVEV (reference sequence). V dropped 7 bases and J dropped 9 bases, with 14 bases sitting between them. CDR3 region: CASTLGGGTQYF. In DNA form, the CDR3 reads TGTGCCAGCACCCTCGGCGGAGGAACGCAGTATTTT.

The gene calls are TRBV6-2 or TRBV6-3 and TRBJ2-1, with D perhaps TRBD1 (6 bases). CDR3 length equals 12 residues. With 8 bases removed from V and 10 bases from J, the gap between germline ends came to 15 bases. Germline V gene data show CDR1 as MNHEY and CDR2 as SVGEGT. The CDR3 here is CASEGTINEQFF. The DNA for the CDR3 is TGTGCCAGCGAGGGGACAATCAACGAGCAGTTCTTC.

This chain uses TRBV12-3 or TRBV12-4 with TRBJ2-1; D unclear. This CDR3 is 15 amino acids long. Trimming stripped 5 bases from V and 4 bases from J, with 15 bases between. The CDR3 here is CASSQPPGSYNEQFF. The CDR3, as DNA: TGTGCCAGCAGTCAACCCCCCGGCTCATACAATGAGCAGTTCTTC.

This chain joins TRBV6-2 or TRBV6-3 and TRBJ1-5; D is unresolved. Germline loops: CDR1 MNHEY, CDR2 SVGEGT. V shed 2 bases and J shed 1 base, with 9 bases lying between them. There are 15 residues in the CDR3. The CDR3 DNA follows: TGTGCCAGCAGTTACCGCCGTATCAGCAATCAGCCCCAGCATTTT. Translated: CASSYRRISNQPQHF.

This sequence joins TRBV7-9 and TRBJ2-5; unclear D gene. V gave up 4 bases and J gave up 5 bases, with 11 bases separating them. The germline CDR1 and CDR2 sequences are SEHNR and FQNEAQ (reference sequence). The CDR3 is made up of 13 amino acids. CDR3 DNA sequence: TGTGCCAGCAGCTGGGTCGGGTTGGAGACCCAGTACTTC. It codes for CASSWVGLETQYF.

The chain links TRBV29-1 to TRBJ1-2, with 11 nucleotides matching TRBD1. V was clipped by 7 bases and J by 3 bases; unmatched bases: 4. Germline CDR1 is SQVTM and CDR2 is ANQGSEA. The CDR3 consists of 13 residues. This CDR3 is CSAWTGGDYGYTF. CDR3 nucleotides: TGCAGCGCCTGGACAGGGGGCGACTATGGCTACACCTTC.

The chain uses TRBV30 and TRBJ1-2; D is unresolved. CDR3 size: 10 residues. Germline V gene data show CDR1 as GTSNPN and CDR2 as SVGIG (reference sequence). The V gene lost 3 bases and the J gene lost 2 bases, with 1 base spanning the gap. CDR3 nucleotides: TGTGCCTGGAGAAACTATGGCTACACCTTC. Translated, it gives CAWRNYGYTF.

J is TRBJ1-2 and V is TRBV14; D is possibly TRBD1 (5 bases). This CDR3 contains 13 residues. V dropped 5 bases and J dropped 4 bases, with 11 bases sitting between them. Germline V gives CDR1 SGHDN, CDR2 FVKESK. The CDR3 region is CASSYGHSYGYTF. The DNA for the CDR3 is TGTGCCAGCAGCTACGGACACTCCTATGGCTACACCTTC.

The chain has TRBV19 and TRBJ2-1; D is possibly TRBD2 (6 bases). The CDR3 sequence is 12 residues long. Germline CDR1 is LNHDA and CDR2 is SQIVND (reference sequence). Trimming pared 3 bases from V and 7 bases from J, leaving 7 bases between. CDR3 in amino acids: CASSIGGNEQFF. DNA for the CDR3: TGTGCCAGTAGTATTGGGGGGAATGAGCAGTTCTTC.

About this clonotype itself: The junction departs from the called germline gene at one end, perhaps through a read error. This chain links TRBV7-7 with TRBJ2-1, with D perhaps TRBD1 or TRBD2 (5 bases each). This CDR3 comprises 17 residues. CDR1 is SSHAT, CDR2 FNYEAQ, per germline (reference sequence). CDR3 in amino acids: CASSLGVWDGLYNEQFF. Written as DNA, the CDR3 is TGTGCTAGCAGCTTAGGTGTTTGGGACGGACTTTACAATGAGCAGTTCTTC.

In nucleotides, the CDR3 is TGTGCCAGCAGTGAACCGGACAGCTACAATGAGCAGTTCTTC. Translating it yields CASSEPDSYNEQFF. The chain is built from TRBV2 and TRBJ2-1; a weak D match, TRBD1 (6 bases). Trimming removed 2 bases from V and 3 bases from J, with 8 bases in between. The germline gives CDR1 SNHLY, CDR2 FYNNEI. This CDR3 is 14 amino acids long.

The chain has TRBV29-1 and TRBJ2-7; either TRBD1 or TRBD2 may supply D (5 bases each). The CDR3 has 13 amino acids. Germline V gene lookup returns CDR1 SQVTM and CDR2 ANQGSEA. V lost 3 bases, J lost 1 base, and 10 bases lay in between. The CDR3 here is CSVDGGPSYEQYF. DNA of the CDR3: TGCAGCGTTGATGGGGGACCGTCCTACGAGCAGTACTTC.